Here is one T cell receptor (beta chain) with its context. This clone was detected a few times. The target of this receptor is not known. Base qualities were left out, and no much larger clone turns up one base away. This entry comes from a study of shared clonotypes between healthy human individuals (dated by TCRdb to 2018 to 2020). With respect to the entire study: Two women and a few men aged 18 to 49 years were included in the cohort. For each donor, CD4 naive and CD4 memory were each given three plates, CD8 naive was given two plates, and CD8 memory was given one plate. Blood TCR repertoires of 5 or 6 healthy adults were deeply sequenced to estimate repertoire size and the extent of clonotype sharing between individuals. Different laboratories and diverse techniques were used to prepare libraries and sequence TCR repertoires, to increase sequencing depth and limit assay-specific biases. Leukapheresis yielded between about 0.94 and 9.5 billion PBMCs per donor.

On the study overall, not on this receptor specifically: Only blood was sampled, and tissue TCR repertoires likely differ from those in blood. Rarefaction of sorted-subset datasets indicated incomplete sequencing despite the large sequencing depth. Pairwise subsampling led to the expectation that sequencing depth would affect the degree of clonotype sharing among donors. Naive subsets generally had larger estimated clonotype richness than memory subsets. The small number of donors limited the genetic and exposure-history diversity represented. Compared with non-shared clonotypes, the clonotypes found in all four sorted-subset donors had higher generation probabilities. About 4.5% of naive CD4, around 4% of naive CD8, approximately 2% of memory CD4, and more than 0.35% of memory CD8 clonotypes were shared across a few donors.

The donors were healthy, HIV-negative adults with no recently reported acute infections or vaccinations. Only Caucasian adults living in Nashville, Tennessee, USA were represented among the donors. CD4+ T cells were enriched by magnetic negative selection; naive cells were then positively selected on CD45RA, and the negative fraction formed the memory subset. Blood was collected by leukapheresis, and PBMCs were isolated by Ficoll-Histopaque density gradient centrifugation and then cryopreserved in liquid nitrogen vapor phase. Analytical flow cytometry was used to check the purity and quantity of each magnetically sorted T cell population. From each sorted fraction, genomic DNA was isolated and quantified by UV absorbance on a Nanodrop 2000c. Using the deep immunoSEQ assay, TCR CDR3 regions were amplified from genomic DNA by multiplex PCR. For each cell subset, the extracted genomic DNA was distributed evenly across all wells of several immunoSEQ 96-well plates, and each plate served as one replicate. For sorted subsets, 200 to 250 ng of genomic DNA, equivalent to some 30,000 T cell genomes, went into each replicate PCR. The purified libraries were quantified using a Qubit 3.0 fluorometer, sized with a Bioanalyzer 2100, and then quantified again using the KAPA Library Quantification kit. A separate single-read 150-cycle Illumina NextSeq 550 flow cell was used to sequence each immunoSEQ 96-well plate. From the authors' description of their analysis: Because the immunoSEQ output included only junctional sequences and no quality scores, the filtering could not be the same as the filtering used for full-length reads. Sequences were annotated with PyIR, a Python wrapper for IgBLAST v1.9, using IMGT germline references to assign V/J genes and CDR3. Reads were filtered out if the reads had weak V/J assignments (E-value above 1e-6), no CDR3, stop codons, out-of-frame junctions, or ambiguous translated residues. V3J clonotypes were defined by identical inferred V gene, J gene, and CDR3 amino acid sequence. Percentage overlap between repertoires was computed as shared unique clonotypes divided by the size of the smaller repertoire. Repertoire richness was assessed with RTK rarefaction, the Chao1 estimator, and Recon v2.1 estimates of unobserved clonotypes. For all TCRbeta clonotypes obtained by the gDNA method from a few donors, generation probabilities were computed with OLGA. As stored in TCRdb, this immuneACCESS dataset retains in-frame rearrangements with V and J assigned. A fraction of the clones does not appear; measured against another copy, unresolved V genes explain less than half of the discrepancy, and the remainder lacks a known reason. V, J and clone size are taken as reported in that table, and D and trimming were inferred from the DNA itself. For this sample the table gives some 1 million clones, of which approximately 68% were detected only once. In total, the top ten clones hold 1.5% of the sample.

Based on the germline V gene, the CDR1 and CDR2 sequences are SGHRS and YFSETQ. Deletion took 0 bases off V and 2 bases off J, with a span of 14 bases between the germline ends. The CDR3 measures 16 amino acids from cysteine to phenylalanine. Solely the CDR3 DNA is kept, with 48 bases framed from the first base. This clonotype was obtained from a man younger than 35 in good health. The rearranged chain carries TRBV5-1 and TRBJ2-5; the D segment is perhaps TRBD1 or TRBD2, each sharing 5 matched bases. Material for sequencing was memory CD4+ T cells sorted from blood. The sample's cell subset or site label, in plain terms: CD45RA-negative fraction. Here the CDR3 is given as CASSLAVGVGQETQYF. The sequenced DNA: TGCGCCAGCAGCTTGGCTGTGGGGGTTGGGCAAGAGACCCAGTACTTC.